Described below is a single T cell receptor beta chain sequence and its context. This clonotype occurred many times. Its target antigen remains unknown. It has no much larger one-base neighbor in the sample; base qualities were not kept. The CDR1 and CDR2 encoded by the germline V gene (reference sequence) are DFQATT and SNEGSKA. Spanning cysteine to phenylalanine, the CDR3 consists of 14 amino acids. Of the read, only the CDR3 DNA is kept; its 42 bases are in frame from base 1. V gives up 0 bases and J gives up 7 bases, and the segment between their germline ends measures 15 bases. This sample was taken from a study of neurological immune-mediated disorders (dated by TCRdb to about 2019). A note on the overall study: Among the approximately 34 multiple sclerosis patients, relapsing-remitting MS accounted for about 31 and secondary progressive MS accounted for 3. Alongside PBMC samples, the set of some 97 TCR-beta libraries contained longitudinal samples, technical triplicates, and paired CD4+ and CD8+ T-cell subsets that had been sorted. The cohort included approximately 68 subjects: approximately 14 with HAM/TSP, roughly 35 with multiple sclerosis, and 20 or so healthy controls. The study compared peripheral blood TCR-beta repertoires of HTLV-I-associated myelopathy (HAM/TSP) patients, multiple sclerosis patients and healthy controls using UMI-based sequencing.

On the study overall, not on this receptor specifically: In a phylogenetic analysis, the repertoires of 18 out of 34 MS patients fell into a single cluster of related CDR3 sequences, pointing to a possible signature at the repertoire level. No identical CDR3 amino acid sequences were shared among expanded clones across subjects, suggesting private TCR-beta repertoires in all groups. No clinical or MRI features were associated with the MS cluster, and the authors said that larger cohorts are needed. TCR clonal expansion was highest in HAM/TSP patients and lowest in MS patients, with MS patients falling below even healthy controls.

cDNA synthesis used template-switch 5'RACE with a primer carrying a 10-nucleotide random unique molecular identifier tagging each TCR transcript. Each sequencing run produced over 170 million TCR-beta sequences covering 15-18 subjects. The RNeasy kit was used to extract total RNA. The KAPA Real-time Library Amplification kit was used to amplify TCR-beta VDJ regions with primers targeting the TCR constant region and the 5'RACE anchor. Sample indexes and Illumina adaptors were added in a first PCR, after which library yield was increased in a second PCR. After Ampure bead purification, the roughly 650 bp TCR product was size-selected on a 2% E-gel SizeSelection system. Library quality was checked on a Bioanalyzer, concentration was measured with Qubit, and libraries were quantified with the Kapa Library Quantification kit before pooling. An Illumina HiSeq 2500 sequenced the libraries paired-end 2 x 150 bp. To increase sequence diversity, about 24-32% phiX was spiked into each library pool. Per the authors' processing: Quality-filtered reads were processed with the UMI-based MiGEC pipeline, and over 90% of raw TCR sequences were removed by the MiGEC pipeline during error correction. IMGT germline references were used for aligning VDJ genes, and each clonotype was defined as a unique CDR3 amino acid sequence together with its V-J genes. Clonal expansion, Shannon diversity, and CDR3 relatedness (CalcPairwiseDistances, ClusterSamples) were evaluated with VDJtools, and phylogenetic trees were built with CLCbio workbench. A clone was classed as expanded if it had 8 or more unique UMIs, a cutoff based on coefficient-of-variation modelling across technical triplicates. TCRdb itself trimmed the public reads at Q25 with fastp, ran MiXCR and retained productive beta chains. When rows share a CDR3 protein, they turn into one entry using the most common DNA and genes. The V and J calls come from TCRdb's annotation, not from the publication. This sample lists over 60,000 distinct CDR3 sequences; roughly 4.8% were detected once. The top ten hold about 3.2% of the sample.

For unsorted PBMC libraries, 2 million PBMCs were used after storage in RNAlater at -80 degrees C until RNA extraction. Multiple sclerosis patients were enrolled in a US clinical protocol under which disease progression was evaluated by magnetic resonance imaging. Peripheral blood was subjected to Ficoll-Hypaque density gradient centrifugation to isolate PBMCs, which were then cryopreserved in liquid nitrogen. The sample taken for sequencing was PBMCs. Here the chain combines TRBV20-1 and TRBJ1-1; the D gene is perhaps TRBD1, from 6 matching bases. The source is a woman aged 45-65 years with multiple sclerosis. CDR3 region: CSARDRAGGNEAFF. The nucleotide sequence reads TGCAGTGCTAGAGATCGGGCGGGGGGCAATGAAGCTTTCTTT.